What follows are 8 T cell receptor beta chains derived from one specimen sequenced in a study of blood T cells in healthy people across ages. Next came a second PCR, run for about 7 to 12 cycles, which used a sample-barcoded 5' primer along with a J-beta primer mix. TCRdb fed the 5' RACE reads into MiXCR, producing one record per CDR3 protein. The table lists around 700,000 distinct CDR3 sequences, around 25% of them singletons, with 9.4% in the top ten. These data also featured in a second study, about T cells of mothers and their children.

Sequenced input: blood. These TCRs come from a boy aged 10-17 years in good health.

This clonotype was picked up a small number of times. The chain combines TRBV3-1 with TRBJ2-7, with no clear D. Trimming took off 4 bases at V and 2 bases at J, with 12 bases between the two ends. The CDR3 loop spans 14 amino acids. Germline CDR1 reads LGHDT; CDR2 reads YNNKEL (reference sequence). The DNA of the CDR3 is TGTGCCAGCAGCCTATCGACTGGTCCCTACGAGCAGTACTTC. It is translated as CASSLSTGPYEQYF.

There are a few counts of this clonotype. This rearrangement joins TRBV29-1 to TRBJ1-1; D possibly corresponds to TRBD1 (5 bases). CDR1 and CDR2 from the germline V gene are SQVTM and ANQGSEA. The V end was cut by 7 bases, the J end by 0 bases, with 9 bases between. The CDR3 consists of 12 residues. The CDR3 protein is CSAVGVNTEAFF. The CDR3 DNA follows: TGCAGCGCTGTAGGGGTGAACACTGAAGCTTTCTTT.

The rearrangement links TRBV11-2 to TRBJ2-7, with D uncertain. V lost 0 bases and J 2 bases, leaving 11 bases between the germline ends. Looked up from germline, CDR1 is SGHAT and CDR2 is FQNNGV. This CDR3 is built from 15 residues. CDR3 sequence (DNA): TGTGCCAGCAGCTTAGAATTCGTCCCCACCTACGAGCAGTACTTC. Protein product: CASSLEFVPTYEQYF.

This chain joins TRBV6-2 or TRBV6-3 and TRBJ1-2; 7 bases align to TRBD1. The CDR3 sequence is 15 residues long. Losses at the gene ends were 5 bases for V and 6 bases for J; bases not matched to a gene: 12. Germline assignment: CDR1 MNHEY and CDR2 SVGEGT. The DNA for the CDR3 is TGTGCCAGCAGTGATCGTGGGACAGCCAGGGATGGCTACACCTTC. This sequence encodes CASSDRGTARDGYTF.

The chain has TRBV5-1 and TRBJ2-1, with 9 positions matching TRBD2. CDR3 length equals 16 residues. Trimming removed 0 bases from V and 8 bases from J; junction bases left unmatched: 9. The germline gives CDR1 SGHRS, CDR2 YFSETQ. The CDR3 nucleotides read TGCGCCAGCAGCTTGGAGTTAGCGGGAGTCGTGGATGAGCAGTTCTTC. Its translation is CASSLELAGVVDEQFF.

This clonotype has only a few counts. The chain couples TRBV5-1 to TRBJ2-1; D may be TRBD2 (5 bases). The V and J ends lost 4 bases and 6 bases respectively, with 14 bases between them. Germline CDR1 SGHRS, CDR2 YFSETQ. The length of the CDR3 is 14 residues. The CDR3 DNA reads TGCGCCAGCAGCCCGGCGCGCGAGGGCAATGAGCAGTTCTTC. This encodes CASSPAREGNEQFF. Supplemented by reference TRBV5-1 and TRBJ2-1, the full variable domain reads KAGVTQTPRYLIKTRGQQVTLSCSPISGHRSVSWYQQTPGQGLQFLFEYFSETQRNKGNFPGRFSGRQFSNSRSEMNVSTLELGDSALYLCASSPAREGNEQFFGPGTRLTVL.

In this sample, this clonotype turned up a few times. The chain uses TRBV3-1 and TRBJ2-5; a weak D match, TRBD2 (5 bases). The CDR3 consists of 14 residues. Trimming stripped 0 bases from V and 5 bases from J, with 10 bases between. The germline CDR1 and CDR2 sequences are LGHDT and YNNKEL (reference sequence). The DNA of the CDR3 is TGTGCCAGCAGCCAAGAGGGGAGCGGCGAGACCCAGTACTTC. Residues: CASSQEGSGETQYF.

This clonotype has more than one count but fewer than ten. This CDR3 reads CASSLMVGELSYEQYF. CDR3 nucleotide sequence: TGTGCCAGCAGCCTGATGGTCGGCGAGCTCTCCTACGAGCAGTACTTC. The V call is TRBV4-2, the J call TRBJ2-7; D not resolved. Germline assignment: CDR1 LGHNA and CDR2 YNFKEQ. The CDR3 extends over 16 amino acids. The V gene lost 4 bases and the J gene lost 0 bases, with 16 bases spanning the gap.